This TCR beta chain was captured by sequencing in a study of CD8 T cells in ankylosing spondylitis. A remark on this clonotype: Its target is unknown.

Regarding the study as a whole: For ankylosing spondylitis blood, a TCR beta motif of under ten highly homologous variants appeared characteristic.

TCRdb reprocessed the 5' RACE reads with MiXCR, giving one entry per CDR3 protein. This sample yields fewer than 500,000 distinct CDR3 sequences, of which 20% to 30% are seen a single time; 0.85% to 1% belongs to the top ten. This CDR3 has 14 amino acids. Germline-derived CDR1 and CDR2 are KGHSH and LQKENI. The germline V and J ends were trimmed by 3 bases and 5 bases, with 13 bases remaining between them. This receptor was identified in a male donor with ankylosing spondylitis. Material for sequencing was blood, either unsorted or a sorted T cell fraction (not recorded which). The rearrangement links TRBV18 to TRBJ1-1; unclear D gene. The CDR3 coding sequence is TGTGCCAGCTCACCTTCCGCCAGCGGGACTGAAGCTTTCTTT. Its protein is CASSPSASGTEAFF.